This T cell receptor (beta chain) was recovered during a study of a mutant IDH1 vaccine in newly diagnosed glioma. About the research overall: Averaging approximately 40 years of age, treated patients were approximately 62% male and around 38% female. Radiotherapy, temozolomide, or both had been given previously, and both were given to most.

Described time point: baseline, week 1 (first vaccination visit). Specified treatment: pre-vaccination baseline after standard-of-care therapy. New WHO grade 3 or 4 astrocytomas that were IDH1-mutant and ATRX-lost occurred in the donors. General study points: Any relationship between pseudoprogression and changes in top peripheral T cell clonotypes seemed absent.

Concerning this clone: What it binds is not known.

Germline-derived CDR1 and CDR2 are MNHEY and SVGAGI. Trimming cost V 0 bases and J 8 bases, with 10 bases left between them. The CDR3 has 13 amino acids. Sequenced by immunoSEQ multiplex PCR; TCRdb stores in-frame clones only, minus some. The data show about 38,000 clones, 80% to 95% seen once. Here the sequenced sample was PBMCs, taken from a glioma patient treated with radiotherapy, temozolomide or both. The clonotype comes from a man between 18 and 35 years old with glioma. This chain links TRBV6-5 with TRBJ1-2, with a tentative D call TRBD1 (5 bases). The CDR3 region is CASSYSGARGYTF. DNA of the CDR3: TGTGCCAGCAGTTACTCCGGGGCAAGAGGCTACACCTTC.